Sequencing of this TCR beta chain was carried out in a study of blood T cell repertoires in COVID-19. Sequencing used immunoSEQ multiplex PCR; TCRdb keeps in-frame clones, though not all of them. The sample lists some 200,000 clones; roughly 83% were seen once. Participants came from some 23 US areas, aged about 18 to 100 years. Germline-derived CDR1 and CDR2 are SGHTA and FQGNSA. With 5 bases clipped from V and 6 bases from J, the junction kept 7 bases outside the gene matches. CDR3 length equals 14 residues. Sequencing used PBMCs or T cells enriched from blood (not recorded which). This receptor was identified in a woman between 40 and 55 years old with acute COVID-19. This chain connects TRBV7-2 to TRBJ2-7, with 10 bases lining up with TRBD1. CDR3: CASSPRTGGSEQYF. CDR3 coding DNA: TGTGCCAGCAGCCCCCGGACAGGGGGAAGCGAGCAGTACTTC.